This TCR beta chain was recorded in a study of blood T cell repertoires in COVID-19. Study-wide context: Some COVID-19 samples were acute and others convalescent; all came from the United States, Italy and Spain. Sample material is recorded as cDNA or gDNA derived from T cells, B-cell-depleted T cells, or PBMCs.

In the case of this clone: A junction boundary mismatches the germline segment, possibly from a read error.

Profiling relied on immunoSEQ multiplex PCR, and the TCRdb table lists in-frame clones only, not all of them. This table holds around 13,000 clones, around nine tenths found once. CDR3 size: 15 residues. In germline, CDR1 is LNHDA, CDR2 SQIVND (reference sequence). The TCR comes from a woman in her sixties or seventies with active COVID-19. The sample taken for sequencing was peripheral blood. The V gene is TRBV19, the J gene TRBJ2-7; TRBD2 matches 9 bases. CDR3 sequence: CASSKLAGDHYEQYF. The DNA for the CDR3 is TGTGCCAGCAGTAAATTAGCGGGGGATCATTACGAGCAGTACTTC.